The next 29 T cell receptor beta chains were all read from a single sample in a study of shared clonotypes between healthy human individuals. Generated by immunoSEQ multiplex PCR, the TCRdb table keeps only in-frame clones and is missing some. The sample comprises about 1.5 million clones, under 99% of which are singletons, and 0.4% to 0.45% rests with the top ten. Sequenced sample: naive CD4+ T cells sorted from blood. Subset here: CD45RA+ positively selected. Source of these receptors: a man aged 25-45 years in good health.

The CDR3 DNA follows: TGTGCCAGCAGCTTGGAATCCGGGAGGCGTGAGACCCAGTACTTC. It translates to CASSLESGRRETQYF. This chain links TRBV5-6 with TRBJ2-5; 7 nucleotides match TRBD2. From germline, CDR1 is SGHDT and CDR2 YYEEEE. The CDR3 loop spans 15 amino acids. V shed 0 bases, J shed 5 bases, and the junction held 7 bases outside the gene matches. Full variable domain (missing parts from reference TRBV5-6 and TRBJ2-5): DAGVTQSPTHLIKTRGQQVTLRCSPKSGHDTVSWYQQALGQGPQFIFQYYEEEERQRGNFPDRFSGHQFPNYSSELNVNALLLGDSALYLCASSLESGRRETQYFGPGTRLLVL.

The V and J genes are TRBV5-4 and TRBJ2-3; TRBD2 matches 10 bases. V was pared by 4 bases and J by 0 bases, with 2 bases of the junction left unmatched. The CDR3 runs to 15 residues. Looked up from germline, CDR1 is SGHNT and CDR2 is YYREEE (reference sequence). The CDR3 bases are TGTGCCAGCAGCCCGGGACTAGCGAGCACAGATACGCAGTATTTT. Its translation is CASSPGLASTDTQYF.

The chain links TRBV25-1 to TRBJ2-7, with 9 bases fitting TRBD2. The CDR3 is 15 amino acids. V was clipped by 7 bases and J by 2 bases; unmatched bases: 9. Germline CDR1 reads MGHDK; CDR2 reads SYGVNS. The CDR3 sequence: CASTGASGRTYEQYF. CDR3 nucleotides: TGTGCCAGCACCGGAGCGAGCGGGAGGACCTACGAGCAGTACTTC.

V is TRBV5-1 and J is TRBJ1-2, with D tentatively TRBD1 (6 bases). Per germline, CDR1 SGHRS and CDR2 YFSETQ. V was trimmed by 0 bases and J by 8 bases, leaving 11 bases between them. The CDR3 sequence is 13 residues long. The CDR3 spells CASSLVGAEGYTF. DNA of the CDR3: TGCGCCAGCAGCTTGGTGGGGGCTGAGGGCTACACCTTC.

In nucleotides, the CDR3 is TGTGCCAGCAGTGAGGGGGCCCAGGGGACCCAGTACTTC. It yields the protein CASSEGAQGTQYF. The V gene is TRBV2, the J gene TRBJ2-5; D may be TRBD1 (6 bases). From germline, CDR1 is SNHLY and CDR2 FYNNEI. This CDR3 is 13 amino acids long. With 3 bases removed from V and 7 bases from J, the gap between germline ends came to 12 bases.

The rearrangement links TRBV27 to TRBJ2-5; 10 bases align to TRBD2. CDR3 length: 16 amino acids. Germline V gene lookup returns CDR1 MNHEY and CDR2 SMNVEV (reference sequence). The V and J ends lost 6 bases and 0 bases, in that order; junction bases with no gene match: 7. CDR3 bases: TGTGCCAGCAGCCGACCGGGACTAGCGAACCAAGAGACCCAGTACTTC. This encodes CASSRPGLANQETQYF.

The rearrangement uses TRBV14 and TRBJ2-7; TRBD1 matches 11 bases. Germline trimming cut 0 bases from V and 6 bases from J; bases unmatched to any gene: 7. This CDR3 has 16 amino acids. CDR1 SGHDN and CDR2 FVKESK come from the germline V gene. The CDR3 is CASSQDRPGTGGEQYF. The CDR3 nucleotides are TGTGCCAGCAGCCAAGATAGGCCCGGGACAGGGGGCGAGCAGTACTTC.

The rearrangement links TRBV4-1 to TRBJ2-4; D may match TRBD1 or TRBD2 (5 bases each). Trimming pared 1 base from V and 0 bases from J, leaving 10 bases between. There are 16 residues in the CDR3. From germline, CDR1 is MGHRA and CDR2 YSYEKL. The CDR3 is CASSQVPGLAKNIQYF. CDR3 nucleotides: TGCGCCAGCAGCCAAGTCCCGGGGCTAGCCAAAAACATTCAGTACTTC.

The chain recombines TRBV28 with TRBJ1-2, with no clear D. Germline lookup yields CDR1 MDHEN and CDR2 SYDVKM. V lost 3 bases to trimming and J lost 2 bases, with 7 bases between them. The CDR3 totals 13 residues. The CDR3 loop is CASSFLQNYGYTF. CDR3 nucleotide sequence: TGTGCCAGCAGTTTCTTGCAGAACTATGGCTACACCTTC.

This chain uses TRBV5-1 with TRBJ2-5; 10 nucleotides agree with TRBD2. Looked up from germline, CDR1 is SGHRS and CDR2 is YFSETQ. The CDR3 contains 14 residues. V lost 1 base and J lost 5; bases outside the gene matches: 2. The DNA of the CDR3 is TGCGCCAGCAGCTTGAGGACTAGCGGCGAGACCCAGTACTTC. Protein sequence: CASSLRTSGETQYF.

The chain combines TRBV11-2 with TRBJ2-3, with 9 bases aligning to TRBD2. V was pared by 1 base and J by 4 bases, with 0 bases of the junction left unmatched. This CDR3 spans 14 amino acids. Germline values: CDR1 SGHAT, CDR2 FQNNGV. The CDR3 DNA reads as TGTGCCAGCAGCTTAGGACTAGCGGCAGATACGCAGTATTTT. This sequence encodes CASSLGLAADTQYF.

About this clone itself: Other DNA sequences in this sample translate to the same CDR3. V usage is TRBV4-1 and J usage is TRBJ2-2; D not resolved. In germline, CDR1 is MGHRA, CDR2 YSYEKL. Trimming left V 2 bases short and J 5 bases short, with 12 bases between. The CDR3 has 15 residues. CDR3 residues: CASSQLTSGTGELFF. The CDR3 DNA follows: TGCGCCAGCAGCCAACTTACCTCCGGGACCGGGGAGCTGTTTTTT.

For the CDR3, the DNA is TGTGCCAGCAGTTACTCGAGACTAGGGGCCGGGGAGCTGTTTTTT. This sequence encodes CASSYSRLGAGELFF. J is TRBJ2-2 and V is TRBV6-5; tentative D call: TRBD2 (6 bases). Trimming removed 0 bases at V and 6 bases at J, with 11 bases between. CDR1 MNHEY and CDR2 SVGAGI come from the germline V gene. The CDR3 is 15 residues long.

V and J are TRBV5-8 and TRBJ1-2; D possibly corresponds to TRBD1 (5 bases). The CDR3 totals 14 residues. Germline V gives CDR1 SGHTS, CDR2 YDEGEE. Trimming stripped 1 base from V and 7 bases from J, with 14 bases between. The chain's CDR3 is CASSLNGARLGYTF. The CDR3 DNA sequence: TGTGCCAGCAGCTTGAACGGGGCTCGTCTTGGCTACACCTTC.

Here the CDR3 DNA reads TGTGCCAGTAGGTATAGGGTCGAAGGCAATGAGCAGTTCTTC. Translating it yields CASRYRVEGNEQFF. The chain is built from TRBV19 and TRBJ2-1; D is unresolved. V was pared by 6 bases and J by 6 bases, with 15 bases between. From germline, CDR1 is LNHDA and CDR2 SQIVND (reference sequence). The CDR3 totals 14 residues.

The rearrangement uses TRBV7-9 and TRBJ1-4; 9 bases are shared with TRBD1. The V and J ends lost 5 bases and 8 bases, in that order; junction bases with no gene match: 6. CDR1 and CDR2 (germline): SEHNR, FQNEAQ (reference sequence). The CDR3 spans 14 residues. The CDR3 nucleotides are TGTGCCAGCAGCCGGGGACAGGGAGTAGAAAAACTGTTTTTT. This sequence encodes CASSRGQGVEKLFF.

With regard to this clone: Other DNA sequences in the sample encode the same CDR3. V and J are TRBV5-1 and TRBJ2-7; tentative D call: TRBD2 (6 bases). The CDR3 covers 14 residues. V lost 1 base, J lost 0 bases, and 8 bases lay in between. CDR1 SGHRS and CDR2 YFSETQ come from the germline V gene. This CDR3 reads CASSLSGDSYEQYF. The CDR3, as DNA: TGCGCCAGCAGCTTGTCGGGGGACTCCTACGAGCAGTACTTC.

The chain couples TRBV5-1 to TRBJ2-2, with D uncertain. Between the trimmed V and J ends, which lost 1 base and 0 bases, there was a span of 7 bases. This CDR3 spans 15 amino acids. Looked up from germline, CDR1 is SGHRS and CDR2 is YFSETQ. The CDR3 reads CASSLTEANTGELFF. CDR3 in DNA: TGCGCCAGCAGCTTGACAGAGGCGAACACCGGGGAGCTGTTTTTT. Variable domain in full (rest from reference TRBV5-1 and TRBJ2-2): KAGVTQTPRYLIKTRGQQVTLSCSPISGHRSVSWYQQTPGQGLQFLFEYFSETQRNKGNFPGRFSGRQFSNSRSEMNVSTLELGDSALYLCASSLTEANTGELFFGEGSRLTVL.

This chain connects TRBV5-1 to TRBJ2-6, with 7 positions matching TRBD1. CDR1 and CDR2 from the germline V gene are SGHRS and YFSETQ. The ends lost 4 bases at V and 3 bases at J; junction bases unmatched: 1. CDR3 length: 14 residues. CDR3 in amino acids: CASSGQVGANVLTF. DNA of the CDR3: TGCGCCAGCAGCGGACAGGTTGGGGCCAACGTCCTGACTTTC. The variable domain in full, with the rest retrieved from reference TRBV5-1 and TRBJ2-6, is KAGVTQTPRYLIKTRGQQVTLSCSPISGHRSVSWYQQTPGQGLQFLFEYFSETQRNKGNFPGRFSGRQFSNSRSEMNVSTLELGDSALYLCASSGQVGANVLTFGAGSRLTVL.

V is TRBV5-4 and J is TRBJ1-1, with D hard to call. The length of the CDR3 is 12 residues. Germline values: CDR1 SGHNT, CDR2 YYREEE (reference sequence). With 3 bases removed from V and 1 base from J, the gap between germline ends came to 4 bases. The CDR3 loop reads CASSSGNTEAFF. CDR3 DNA sequence: TGTGCCAGCAGCTCTGGGAACACTGAAGCTTTCTTT.

The chain carries TRBV5-1 and TRBJ2-5; D remains ambiguous. The CDR3 covers 15 residues. V lost 1 base, J lost 0 bases, and 10 bases lay in between. Germline V CDR1 and CDR2: SGHRS, YFSETQ. The CDR3 DNA sequence: TGCGCCAGCAGCTTGAGGATCCCGTACCAAGAGACCCAGTACTTC. It translates to CASSLRIPYQETQYF.

The rearrangement uses TRBV5-4 and TRBJ1-3; D might be TRBD1 (5 bases). The CDR3 is made up of 15 amino acids. Germline assignment: CDR1 SGHNT and CDR2 YYREEE (reference sequence). V lost 0 bases to trimming and J lost 2 bases, with 9 bases between them. Here the CDR3 DNA reads TGTGCCAGCAGCTTGGCTCAGGGAGCTGGAAACACCATATATTTT. Its translation is CASSLAQGAGNTIYF. Using reference TRBV5-4 and TRBJ1-3 for the parts outside the CDR3, the full variable domain is ETGVTQSPTHLIKTRGQQVTLRCSSQSGHNTVSWYQQALGQGPQFIFQYYREEENGRGNFPPRFSGLQFPNYSSELNVNALELDDSALYLCASSLAQGAGNTIYFGEGSWLTVV.

The chain carries TRBV7-9 and TRBJ2-4; the D gene is possibly TRBD1 (6 bases). V dropped 4 bases and J dropped 15 bases, with 19 bases sitting between them. Germline values: CDR1 SEHNR, CDR2 FQNEAQ (reference sequence). This CDR3 has 13 amino acids. The CDR3 DNA follows: TGTGCCAGCAGCTCATCACCGGGACACATGCGGTACTTC. Translating it yields CASSSSPGHMRYF.

Concerning this clone: The identical CDR3 is also encoded by other nucleotide sequences in the sample. The chain links TRBV5-1 to TRBJ1-2; weak D call: TRBD1 (5 bases). In germline, CDR1 is SGHRS, CDR2 YFSETQ. V was cut by 0 bases and J by 2 bases, with 8 bases left in between. The CDR3 is 14 residues long. In DNA form, the CDR3 reads TGCGCCAGCAGCTTGGAGGGGAGGAACTATGGCTACACCTTC. This translates into CASSLEGRNYGYTF.

This sequence joins TRBV7-6 and TRBJ2-7; 8 nucleotides match TRBD1. Germline trimming cut 0 bases from V and 5 bases from J; bases unmatched to any gene: 3. Germline CDR1 reads SGHVS; CDR2 reads FNYEAQ. The CDR3 totals 14 residues. For the CDR3, the DNA is TGTGCCAGCAGCTTAGCGGACAGGGTTCACGAGCAGTACTTC. Residues: CASSLADRVHEQYF.

V gene TRBV5-4 combines with J gene TRBJ2-2; 7 bases are shared with TRBD2. Germline assignment: CDR1 SGHNT and CDR2 YYREEE (reference sequence). Trimming at V came to 4 bases and at J to 5 bases, leaving 8 bases not matched to a gene. This CDR3 has 15 residues. The CDR3 loop is CASSRGGSDTGELFF. CDR3 DNA sequence: TGTGCCAGCAGCCGGGGCGGGAGTGATACCGGGGAGCTGTTTTTT.

This chain joins TRBV29-1 and TRBJ2-5; TRBD1 might be the D (5 bases). Trimming shortened V by 6 bases and J by 2 bases, and 22 bases separated the two germline ends. The CDR3 has 16 amino acids. CDR1 and CDR2 from the germline V gene are SQVTM and ANQGSEA. CDR3 DNA sequence: TGCAGCGTCCTTAGTCGGTTGCAGGGCCAACAAGAGACCCAGTACTTC. The encoded protein is CSVLSRLQGQQETQYF.

V usage is TRBV7-8 and J usage is TRBJ2-7, with D perhaps TRBD1 (6 bases). Germline V CDR1 and CDR2: SGHVS, FQNEAQ. The V and J ends lost 0 bases and 0 bases respectively, with 15 bases between them. This CDR3 is 17 amino acids long. This CDR3 reads CASSLAIGNRVSYEQYF. DNA for the CDR3: TGTGCCAGCAGCTTAGCGATTGGGAACAGGGTCTCCTACGAGCAGTACTTC.

This clone was seen only once. This chain connects TRBV5-5 to TRBJ2-1; D remains unclear. The germline CDR1 and CDR2 sequences are SGHKS and YYEKEE (reference sequence). Trimming removed 2 bases from V and 5 bases from J, with 8 bases in between. The CDR3 is 13 amino acids. CDR3 sequence (DNA): TGTGCCAGCAGCTTTCACCTAGACAATGAGCAGTTCTTC. Protein: CASSFHLDNEQFF. Combining the CDR3 with reference TRBV5-5 and TRBJ2-1 gives the whole variable domain DAGVTQSPTHLIKTRGQQVTLRCSPISGHKSVSWYQQVLGQGPQFIFQYYEKEERGRGNFPDRFSARQFPNYSSELNVNALLLGDSALYLCASSFHLDNEQFFGPGTRLTVL.